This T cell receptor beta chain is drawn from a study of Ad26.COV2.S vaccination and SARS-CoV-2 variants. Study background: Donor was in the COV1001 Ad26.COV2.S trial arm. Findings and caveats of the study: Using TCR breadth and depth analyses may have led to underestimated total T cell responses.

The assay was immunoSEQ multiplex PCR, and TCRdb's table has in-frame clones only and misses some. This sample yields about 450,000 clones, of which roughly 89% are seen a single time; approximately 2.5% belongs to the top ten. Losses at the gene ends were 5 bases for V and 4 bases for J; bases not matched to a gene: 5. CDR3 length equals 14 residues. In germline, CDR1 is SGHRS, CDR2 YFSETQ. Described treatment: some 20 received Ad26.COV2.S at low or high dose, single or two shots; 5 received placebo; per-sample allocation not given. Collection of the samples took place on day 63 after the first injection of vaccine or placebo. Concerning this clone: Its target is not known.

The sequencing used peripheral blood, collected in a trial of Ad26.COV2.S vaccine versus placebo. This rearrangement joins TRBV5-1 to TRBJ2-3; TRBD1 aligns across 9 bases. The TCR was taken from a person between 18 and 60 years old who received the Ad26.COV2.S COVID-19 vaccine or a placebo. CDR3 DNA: TGCGCCAGCAGACAGGGGGCGCCGGCAGATACGCAGTATTTT. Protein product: CASRQGAPADTQYF.